The 6 T cell receptor beta chains below all came from one sample that was sequenced in a study of CD8 T cells in Susac syndrome. Reverse transcription used about 0.5 to 1 ug RNA and random hexamers. TCRdb ran MiXCR on the immunoSEQ multiplex PCR reads and lists one entry per CDR3 protein. The sample has 130,000 to 150,000 distinct CDR3 sequences, less than 95% seen once. The sequenced material came from CD4+ T cells from PBMCs. The receptors come from a human donor in good health.

The rearrangement uses TRBV2 and TRBJ2-4; D may be TRBD2 (6 bases). This CDR3 is built from 13 residues. Germline CDR1 is SNHLY and CDR2 is FYNNEI. Trimming removed 5 bases from V and 6 bases from J, with 11 bases in between. The CDR3 sequence is CASSTGTANIQYF. In DNA form, the CDR3 reads TGTGCCAGCAGTACCGGGACTGCAAACATTCAGTACTTC.

This clonotype has a single count. This chain joins TRBV19 and TRBJ2-2; D call uncertain. The germline V and J ends were trimmed by 3 bases and 7 bases, with 12 bases remaining between them. The CDR3 is made up of 14 amino acids. The V gene's germline CDR1 is LNHDA and CDR2 SQIVND (reference sequence). The CDR3 here is CASSIGRVGGELFF. The DNA of the CDR3 is TGTGCCAGTAGTATTGGAAGGGTTGGCGGGGAGCTGTTTTTT.

This clonotype turned up a few times. This sequence joins TRBV10-3 and TRBJ2-5; TRBD2 agrees at 13 bases. The CDR3 is 15 amino acids. In germline, CDR1 is ENHRY, CDR2 SYGVKD. V shed 10 bases, J shed 3 bases, and the junction held 8 bases outside the gene matches. CDR3 DNA sequence: TGTGCCACCCGCCGCGGACTAGCGGGAGAAGAGACCCAGTACTTC. It specifies CATRRGLAGEETQYF.

The rearrangement uses TRBV30 and TRBJ2-5, with 15 bases matching TRBD2. The CDR3 has 16 amino acids. The V and J ends lost 5 bases and 4 bases, in that order; junction bases with no gene match: 8. From germline, CDR1 is GTSNPN and CDR2 SVGIG (reference sequence). The chain's CDR3 is CAWSGLAGGRGETQYF. In nucleotides, the CDR3 is TGTGCCTGGTCGGGACTAGCGGGAGGCCGAGGAGAGACCCAGTACTTC. Full variable domain (outside the CDR3, taken from reference TRBV30 and TRBJ2-5): SQTIHQWPATLVQPVGSPLSLECTVEGTSNPNLYWYRQAAGRGLQLLFYSVGIGQISSEVPQNLSASRPQDRQFILSSKKLLLSDSGFYLCAWSGLAGGRGETQYFGPGTRLLVL.

The CDR3 sequence: CASSWSTNTEAFF. CDR3 nucleotides: TGTGCCAGCAGTTGGAGTACGAACACTGAAGCTTTCTTT. V gene TRBV28 combines with J gene TRBJ1-1; no reliable D call. From germline, CDR1 is MDHEN and CDR2 SYDVKM. The CDR3 is 13 amino acids. V gave up 4 bases and J gave up 1 base, with 7 bases separating them.

The chain's CDR3 is CASQNTGELFF. The CDR3 nucleotides read TGTGCCAGCCAAAACACCGGGGAGCTGTTTTTT. The chain uses TRBV5-6 and TRBJ2-2; no clear D. The CDR3 totals 11 residues. The germline CDR1 and CDR2 sequences are SGHDT and YYEEEE. V gave up 7 bases and J gave up 2 bases, with 3 bases separating them.